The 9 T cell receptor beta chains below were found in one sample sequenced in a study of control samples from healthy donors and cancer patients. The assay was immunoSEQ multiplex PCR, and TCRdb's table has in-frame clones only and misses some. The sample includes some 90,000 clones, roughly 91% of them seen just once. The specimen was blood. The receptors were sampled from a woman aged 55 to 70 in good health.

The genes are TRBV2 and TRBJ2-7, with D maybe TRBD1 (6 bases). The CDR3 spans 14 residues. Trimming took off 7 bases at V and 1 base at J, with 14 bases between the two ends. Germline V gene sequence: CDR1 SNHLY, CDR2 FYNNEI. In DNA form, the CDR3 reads TGTGCCAGCACCAGAACAGGGACATCCTACGAGCAGTACTTC. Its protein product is CASTRTGTSYEQYF.

CDR3 in amino acids: CASSYRGQGTTEAFF. As DNA, the CDR3 is TGTGCCAGCAGTTACCGGGGACAGGGGACCACTGAAGCTTTCTTT. The rearrangement links TRBV6-2 or TRBV6-3 to TRBJ1-1, with 10 bases aligning to TRBD1. CDR1 MNHEY and CDR2 SVGEGT come from the germline V gene. Trimming cost V 2 bases and J 4 bases; bases outside gene matches: 4. This CDR3 has 15 residues.

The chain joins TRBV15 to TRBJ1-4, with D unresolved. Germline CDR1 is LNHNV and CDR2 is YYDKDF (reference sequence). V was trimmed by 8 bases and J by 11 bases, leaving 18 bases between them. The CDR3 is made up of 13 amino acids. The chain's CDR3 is CATGEVETRKLFF. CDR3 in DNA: TGTGCCACCGGCGAGGTTGAAACCCGTAAACTGTTTTTT.

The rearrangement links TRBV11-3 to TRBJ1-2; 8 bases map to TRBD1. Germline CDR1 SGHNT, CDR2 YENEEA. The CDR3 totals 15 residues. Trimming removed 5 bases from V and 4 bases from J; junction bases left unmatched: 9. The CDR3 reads CASSAPDRVSYGYTF. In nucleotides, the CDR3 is TGTGCCAGCAGCGCCCCGGACAGGGTGAGCTATGGCTACACCTTC.

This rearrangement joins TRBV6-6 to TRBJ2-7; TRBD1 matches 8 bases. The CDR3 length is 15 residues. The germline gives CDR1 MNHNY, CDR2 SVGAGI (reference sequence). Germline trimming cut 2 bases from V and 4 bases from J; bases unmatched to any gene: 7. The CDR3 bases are TGTGCCAGCAGTTACCCCCGGACAGGGAGGTACGAGCAGTACTTC. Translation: CASSYPRTGRYEQYF.

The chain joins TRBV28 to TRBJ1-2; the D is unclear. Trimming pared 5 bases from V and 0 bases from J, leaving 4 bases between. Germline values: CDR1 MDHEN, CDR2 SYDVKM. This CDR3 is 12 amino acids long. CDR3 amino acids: CASSPANYGYTF. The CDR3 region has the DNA TGTGCCAGCAGTCCTGCTAACTATGGCTACACCTTC.

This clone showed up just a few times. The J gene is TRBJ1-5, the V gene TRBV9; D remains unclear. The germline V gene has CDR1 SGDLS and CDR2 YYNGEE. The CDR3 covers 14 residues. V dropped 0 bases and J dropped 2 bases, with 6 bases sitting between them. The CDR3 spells CASSVGVRNQPQHF. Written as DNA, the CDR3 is TGTGCCAGCAGCGTAGGCGTACGCAATCAGCCCCAGCATTTT.

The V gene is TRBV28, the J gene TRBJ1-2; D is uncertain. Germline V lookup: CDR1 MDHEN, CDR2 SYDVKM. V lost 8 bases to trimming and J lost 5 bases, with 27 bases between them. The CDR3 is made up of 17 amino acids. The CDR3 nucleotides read TGTGCCAGCTACCCTCTCACCGGCGGCCGCCCTGGGTATGGCTACACCTTC. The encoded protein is CASYPLTGGRPGYGYTF.

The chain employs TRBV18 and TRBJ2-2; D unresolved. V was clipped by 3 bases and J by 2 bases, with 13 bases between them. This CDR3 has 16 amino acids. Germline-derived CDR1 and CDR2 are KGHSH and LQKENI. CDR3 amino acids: CASSPRRVPNTGELFF. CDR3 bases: TGTGCCAGCTCACCTAGGCGAGTACCAAACACCGGGGAGCTGTTTTTT.